The 6 T cell receptor beta chains below were found in one sample sequenced in a study of OX40 agonist ivuxolimab in advanced cancers. TCRdb keeps only in-frame clones here, not all; method: immunoSEQ multiplex PCR. The repertoire holds about 82,000 clones, with roughly 90% as singletons. The source material was CD4+ or CD8+ T cells sorted from blood, sampled in a trial of the OX40 agonist ivuxolimab. All receptors derive from an adult with an advanced solid tumor such as melanoma, head and neck, liver or kidney cancer.

Remarks on this clone: The junction differs from germline at one of its ends, possibly a read error. This chain connects TRBV5-1 to TRBJ2-1, with 11 bases fitting TRBD2. Germline V gene lookup returns CDR1 SGHRS and CDR2 YFSETQ. There are 14 residues in the CDR3. The CDR3 sequence is CASCLGLADNEQFF. In DNA form, the CDR3 reads TGCGCCAGCTGCTTGGGACTAGCGGACAATGAGCAGTTCTTC.

The sample holds one count of this clone. V is TRBV11-3 and J is TRBJ2-2, with D perhaps assigned TRBD1 or TRBD2 (5 bases each). V was shortened by 3 bases and J by 0 bases, with 11 bases between the two germline ends. CDR3 length: 16 residues. Per germline, CDR1 SGHNT and CDR2 YENEEA. The CDR3 DNA follows: TGTGCCAGCAGCTTTGGGACGGTCCCGAACACCGGGGAGCTGTTTTTT. Protein product: CASSFGTVPNTGELFF.

The J gene is TRBJ1-5, the V gene TRBV6-5, with D unresolved. The CDR3 contains 14 residues. CDR1 and CDR2 (germline): MNHEY, SVGAGI. Trimming left V 6 bases short and J 0 bases short, with 9 bases between. This CDR3 is CASSSQYSNQPQHF. The CDR3 nucleotides are TGTGCCAGCAGCTCACAGTATAGCAATCAGCCCCAGCATTTT.

CDR3 DNA: TGTGCCAGCAGCCGTCAGGGGTATGATACGCAGTATTTT. As protein: CASSRQGYDTQYF. The rearrangement links TRBV28 to TRBJ2-3; perhaps TRBD1 as D (6 bases). Germline CDR1 MDHEN, CDR2 SYDVKM. CDR3 length equals 13 residues. V lost 6 bases and J 6 bases, leaving 13 bases between the germline ends.

The chain has TRBV19 and TRBJ2-4; 9 bases fit TRBD1. In germline, CDR1 is LNHDA, CDR2 SQIVND (reference sequence). V trimming: 5 bases; J trimming: 1 base; junction bases outside the gene matches: 6. This CDR3 has 16 residues. In DNA, the CDR3 is TGTGCCAGTAGTTTGTTACAGGGGGCTGCCAAAAACATTCAGTACTTC. Its protein is CASSLLQGAAKNIQYF.

This clone was seen just once. This chain joins TRBV14 and TRBJ2-1, with 7 bases lining up with TRBD2. This CDR3 region has 16 residues. Germline loops: CDR1 SGHDN, CDR2 FVKESK. V shed 4 bases and J 6 bases; nucleotides not matched to a gene: 12. Here the CDR3 reads CASSLSAGLGSNEQFF. DNA for the CDR3: TGTGCCAGCAGCCTCTCAGCGGGATTGGGTAGCAATGAGCAGTTCTTC.